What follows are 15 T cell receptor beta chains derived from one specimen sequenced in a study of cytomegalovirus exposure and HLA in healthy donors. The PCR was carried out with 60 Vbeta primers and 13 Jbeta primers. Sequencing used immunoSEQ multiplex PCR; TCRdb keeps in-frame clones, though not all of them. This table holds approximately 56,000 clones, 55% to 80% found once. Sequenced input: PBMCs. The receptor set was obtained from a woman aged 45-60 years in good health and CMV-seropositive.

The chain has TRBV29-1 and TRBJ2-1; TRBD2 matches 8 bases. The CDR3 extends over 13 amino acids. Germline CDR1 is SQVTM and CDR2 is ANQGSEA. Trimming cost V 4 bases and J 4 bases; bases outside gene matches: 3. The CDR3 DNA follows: TGCAGCGTTGGGCTAGCGGGTTACAATGAGCAGTTCTTC. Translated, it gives CSVGLAGYNEQFF.

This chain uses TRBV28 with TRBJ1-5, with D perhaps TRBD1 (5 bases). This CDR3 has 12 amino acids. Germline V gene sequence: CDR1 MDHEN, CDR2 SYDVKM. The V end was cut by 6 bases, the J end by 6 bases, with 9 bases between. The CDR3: CASRMTVQPQHF. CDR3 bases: TGTGCCAGCAGAATGACAGTTCAGCCCCAGCATTTT.

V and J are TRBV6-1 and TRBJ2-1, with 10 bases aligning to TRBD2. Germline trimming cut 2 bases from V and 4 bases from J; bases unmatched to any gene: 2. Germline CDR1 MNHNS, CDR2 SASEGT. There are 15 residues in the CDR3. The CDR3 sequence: CASSEIAGGYNEQFF. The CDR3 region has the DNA TGTGCCAGCAGTGAAATAGCGGGAGGTTACAATGAGCAGTTCTTC.

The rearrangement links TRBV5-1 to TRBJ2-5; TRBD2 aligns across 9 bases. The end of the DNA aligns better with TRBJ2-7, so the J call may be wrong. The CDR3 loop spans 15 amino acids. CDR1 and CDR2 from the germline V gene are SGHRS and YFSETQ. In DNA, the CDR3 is TGCGCCAGCAGCCTCCGACTAGCGGACTCCTACGAGCAGTACTTC. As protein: CASSLRLADSYEQYF.

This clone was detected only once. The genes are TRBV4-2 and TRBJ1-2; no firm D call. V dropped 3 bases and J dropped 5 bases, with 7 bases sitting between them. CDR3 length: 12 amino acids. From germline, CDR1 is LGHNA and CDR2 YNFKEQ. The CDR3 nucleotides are TGTGCCAGCAGCCACAGGATTTATGGCTACACCTTC. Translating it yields CASSHRIYGYTF.

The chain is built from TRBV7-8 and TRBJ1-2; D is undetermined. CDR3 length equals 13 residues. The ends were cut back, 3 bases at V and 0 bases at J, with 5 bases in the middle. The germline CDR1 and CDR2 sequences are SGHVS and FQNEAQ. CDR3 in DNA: TGTGCCAGCAGCTTCTATACTAACTATGGCTACACCTTC. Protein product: CASSFYTNYGYTF.

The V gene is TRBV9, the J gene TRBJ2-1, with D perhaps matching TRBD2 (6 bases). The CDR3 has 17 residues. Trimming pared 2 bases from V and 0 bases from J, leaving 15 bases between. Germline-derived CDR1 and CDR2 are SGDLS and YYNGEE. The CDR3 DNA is TGTGCCAGCAGCGTTCCTAGCGTGCTTACCTCCTACAATGAGCAGTTCTTC. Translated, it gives CASSVPSVLTSYNEQFF. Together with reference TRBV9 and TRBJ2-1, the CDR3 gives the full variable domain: DSGVTQTPKHLITATGQRVTLRCSPRSGDLSVYWYQQSLDQGLQFLIQYYNGEERAKGNILERFSAQQFPDLHSELNLSSLELGDSALYFCASSVPSVLTSYNEQFFGPGTRLTVL.

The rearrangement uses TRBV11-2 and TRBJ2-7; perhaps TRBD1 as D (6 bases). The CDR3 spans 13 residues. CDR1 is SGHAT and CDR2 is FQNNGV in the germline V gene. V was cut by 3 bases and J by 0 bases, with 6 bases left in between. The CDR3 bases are TGTGCCAGCAGCTTGGGGGCCTCCTACGAGCAGTACTTC. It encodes CASSLGASYEQYF.

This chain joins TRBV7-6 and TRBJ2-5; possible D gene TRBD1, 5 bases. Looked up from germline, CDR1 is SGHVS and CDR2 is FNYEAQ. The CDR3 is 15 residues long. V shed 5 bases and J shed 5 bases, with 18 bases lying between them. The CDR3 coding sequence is TGTGCCAGCAGCCGAACGACAGTTGGTTGGGAGACCCAGTACTTC. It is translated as CASSRTTVGWETQYF.

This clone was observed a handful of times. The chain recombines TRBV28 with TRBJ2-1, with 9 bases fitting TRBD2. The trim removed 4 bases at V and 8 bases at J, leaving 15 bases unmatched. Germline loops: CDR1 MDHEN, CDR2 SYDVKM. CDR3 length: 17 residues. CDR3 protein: CASSSWAVAGVRDEQFF. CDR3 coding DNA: TGTGCCAGCAGTTCTTGGGCGGTAGCGGGAGTCAGGGATGAGCAGTTCTTC.

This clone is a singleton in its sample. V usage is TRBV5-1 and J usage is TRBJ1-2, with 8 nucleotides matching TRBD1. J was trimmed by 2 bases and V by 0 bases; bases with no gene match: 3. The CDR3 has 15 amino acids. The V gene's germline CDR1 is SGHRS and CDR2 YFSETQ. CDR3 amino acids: CASSLVQGVNYGYTF. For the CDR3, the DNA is TGCGCCAGCAGCTTGGTACAGGGGGTCAACTATGGCTACACCTTC.

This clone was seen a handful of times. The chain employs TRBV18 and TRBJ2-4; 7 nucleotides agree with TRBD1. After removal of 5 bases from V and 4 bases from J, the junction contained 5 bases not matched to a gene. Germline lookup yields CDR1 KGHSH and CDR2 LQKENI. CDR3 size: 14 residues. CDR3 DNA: TGTGCCAGCTCATCAAAGACAGGGAAAAACATTCAGTACTTC. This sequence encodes CASSSKTGKNIQYF.

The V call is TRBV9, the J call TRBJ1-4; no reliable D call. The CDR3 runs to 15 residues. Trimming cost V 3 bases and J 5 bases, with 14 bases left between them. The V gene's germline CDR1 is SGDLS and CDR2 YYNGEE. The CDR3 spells CASSADGKKNEKLFF. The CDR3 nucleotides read TGTGCCAGCAGCGCTGACGGGAAAAAGAATGAAAAACTGTTTTTT.

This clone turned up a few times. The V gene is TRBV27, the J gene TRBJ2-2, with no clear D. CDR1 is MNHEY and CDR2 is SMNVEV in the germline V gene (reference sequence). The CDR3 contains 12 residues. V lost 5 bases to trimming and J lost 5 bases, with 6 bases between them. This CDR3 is CASSPVTGELFF. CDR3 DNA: TGTGCCAGCAGTCCCGTTACCGGGGAGCTGTTTTTT.

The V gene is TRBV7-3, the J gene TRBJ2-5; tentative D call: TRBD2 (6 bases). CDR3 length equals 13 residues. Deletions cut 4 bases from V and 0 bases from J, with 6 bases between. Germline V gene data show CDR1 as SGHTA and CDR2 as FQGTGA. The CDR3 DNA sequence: TGTGCCAGCAGCTGGGGGGACCAAGAGACCCAGTACTTC. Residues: CASSWGDQETQYF. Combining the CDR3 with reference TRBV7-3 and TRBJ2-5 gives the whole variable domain GAGVSQTPSNKVTEKGKYVELRCDPISGHTALYWYRQSLGQGPEFLIYFQGTGAADDSGLPNDRFFAVRPEGSVSTLKIQRTERGDSAVYLCASSWGDQETQYFGPGTRLLVL.